Listed below are T cell receptor beta chains from one sample, sequenced in a study of Ad26.COV2.S vaccination and SARS-CoV-2 variants. TCRdb keeps only in-frame clones here, not all; method: immunoSEQ multiplex PCR. Of about 350,000 clones listed, roughly 90% were seen once; the top ten hold around 10%. The sample here was peripheral blood, taken in a trial of Ad26.COV2.S vaccine versus placebo. These TCRs come from a person aged 18-65 years who received the Ad26.COV2.S COVID-19 vaccine or a placebo. CDR3s include the opening cysteine and the closing phenylalanine or tryptophan. The order of the fields is V gene, clone size, J gene, D gene, CDR3 DNA, CDR3 protein. D genes are given only for firm matches. The size entry is marked missing in some rows and otherwise reads once, few, many or a size class.

TRBV5-4	NA	TRBJ1-3	TRBD1	TGTGCCAGCAGCCCTGGGACAGTCCTCTCTGGAAACACCATATATTTT	CASSPGTVLSGNTIYF
TRBV4-1	NA	TRBJ2-2	TRBD2	TGCGCCAGCAGGTTGAAAGCGGGGCAGGAGCTGTTTTTT	CASRLKAGQELFF
TRBV5-4	NA	TRBJ2-7	TRBD1	TGTGCCAGCAGCTTGGACCGGGACAGGTACTACGAGCAGTACTTC	CASSLDRDRYYEQYF
TRBV2	NA	TRBJ2-1	NA	TGTGCCAGCAGTGAACGGGGTCAGTTTCCATACAATGAGCAGTTCTTC	CASSERGQFPYNEQFF
TRBV11-2	NA	TRBJ2-3	NA	TGTGCCAGCAGCTTAAGGAGCGGCCCCGGGAGCTTCACAGATACGCAGTATTTT	CASSLRSGPGSFTDTQYF
TRBV24-1	NA	TRBJ2-2	TRBD1	TGTGCCACCAGTGCCCAGGGGGCCGGGGAGCTGTTTTTT	CATSAQGAGELFF
TRBV4-2	NA	TRBJ1-6	NA	TGTGCCAGCAGCCAAGATATCAGCGGGGGACTCAATTCACCCCTCCACTTT	CASSQDISGGLNSPLHF
TRBV30	NA	TRBJ1-1	NA	TGTGCCTGGAACAAAAAAAAGGACACTGAAGCTTTCTTT	CAWNKKKDTEAFF
TRBV11-2	NA	TRBJ2-7	NA	TGTGCCAGCAGCTTAGGAGGGACGATCTACGAGCAGTACTTC	CASSLGGTIYEQYF
TRBV27	NA	TRBJ2-7	NA	TGTGCCAGTGCAGGGGAGAGCTACGAGCAGTACTTC	CASAGESYEQYF
TRBV18	NA	TRBJ2-1	NA	TGTGCCAGCTCACCGGACGGTTACAATGAGCAGTTCTTC	CASSPDGYNEQFF
TRBV7-9	NA	TRBJ2-2	NA	TGTGCCAGCAAAAAAGCCGGACAGTTCGCGAACACCGGGGAGCTGTTTTTT	CASKKAGQFANTGELFF
TRBV4-3	NA	TRBJ2-1	TRBD2	TGCGCCAGCAGCCAAGACGGCGGGAGAAACAATGAGCAGTTCTTC	CASSQDGGRNNEQFF
TRBV18	NA	TRBJ2-5	NA	TGTGCCAGCTCACCCGACAGGAGGGAGACCCAGTACTTC	CASSPDRRETQYF
TRBV9	NA	TRBJ2-2	TRBD1	TGTGCCAGCAGCCTAGGGACAGGGGGCACCGGGGAGCTGTTTTTT	CASSLGTGGTGELFF
TRBV6-5	NA	TRBJ2-1	TRBD2	TGTGCCAGCACTATGACTAGCGGTAATGAGCAGTTCTTC	CASTMTSGNEQFF
TRBV4-2	many	TRBJ2-3	TRBD2	TGTGCCAGCAGCCAAGATGGGACTAGCGGGGTTGGCACAGATACGCAGTATTTT	CASSQDGTSGVGTDTQYF
TRBV4-1	NA	TRBJ2-3	NA	TGCGCCAGCAGCCAAGTTGGAGTTGGGGGCACAGATACGCAGTATTTT	CASSQVGVGGTDTQYF
TRBV5-6	NA	TRBJ1-4	NA	TGTGCCAGCAGTCTGGGAGATGAAAAACTGTTTTTT	CASSLGDEKLFF
TRBV21-1	once	TRBJ1-4	NA	TGTGCCAGCAGCAATGGCAGGGTATATGAAAAACTGTTTTTT	CASSNGRVYEKLFF
TRBV2	NA	TRBJ1-1	TRBD1	TGTGCCAGCAGGGCCCGGACAGGGGGCACTGAAGCTTTCTTT	CASRARTGGTEAFF
TRBV2	once	TRBJ1-4	NA	TGTGCCAGCAGCGATCCTGGGACAAGAGAACCGAATGAAAAACTGTTTTTT	CASSDPGTREPNEKLFF